The present T cell receptor beta chain was sequenced within a study of blood T cells in healthy people across ages. Study summary: Per two T cells, template switching captured roughly one barcoded beta molecule.

Trimming took 0 bases from V and 0 from J, leaving 10 bases between them. CDR3 length equals 15 residues. The germline V gene encodes CDR1 DFQATT and CDR2 SNEGSKA (reference sequence). Combining a sample-barcoded 5' primer with a J-beta primer mix, a second PCR ran for roughly 6 to 12 cycles. Individual samples furnished no less than 2.5 million CDR3-containing paired-end reads apiece. Each CDR3 protein gets one entry after TCRdb re-called the 5' RACE reads with MiXCR. This sample carries about 1 million distinct CDR3 sequences, 45% of them seen once, and the ten largest clones take under 20%. This clonotype was seen once.

Sequencing was carried out using blood. This sequence originates from a woman aged 55-70 years in good health. The genes are TRBV20-1 and TRBJ2-3, with no clear D. CDR3 sequence reads: CSARDGVASTDTQYF. DNA for the CDR3: TGCAGTGCTAGAGATGGGGTAGCTAGCACAGATACGCAGTATTTT.